This T cell receptor beta chain stems from a study of T cells in Graves' hyperthyroidism and ophthalmopathy. This clonotype has more than one count but fewer than ten. The CDR3 consists of 15 residues. The V end was cut by 5 bases, the J end by 0 bases, with 13 bases between. Per germline, CDR1 SGHTA and CDR2 FQGNSA. Amplified TCR beta CDR3 regions came from RNA transcripts. HTBI primers were employed in a first-round RT-PCR of the TCR CDR3. TCRdb reprocessed the multiplex PCR reads with MiXCR, giving one entry per CDR3 protein. In the table there are hundreds of thousands of distinct CDR3 sequences, more than 30% of which are singletons.

The rearrangement uses TRBV7-2 and TRBJ1-1; D call uncertain. The TCR was taken from a man aged 18 to 30 with Graves' hyperthyroidism. Sequencing input: blood. The CDR3 sequence: CASSLNSGLNTEAFF. CDR3 bases: TGTGCCAGCAGCCTGAACTCTGGACTGAACACTGAAGCTTTCTTT.